Below are 25 T cell receptor beta chains sequenced from a single sample in a study of cytomegalovirus exposure and HLA in healthy donors. The PCR contained 60 Vbeta and 13 Jbeta primers. The table came from immunoSEQ multiplex PCR; TCRdb's copy has only in-frame clones and leaves some out. In the table there are under 200,000 clones, 79% of which are singletons. Sequenced material: PBMCs. These receptors were taken from a woman aged 40 to 55 in good health and CMV-seronegative.

The V call is TRBV7-3, the J call TRBJ2-2, with TRBD1 identical over 8 bases. The length of the CDR3 is 16 residues. Trimming removed 4 bases from V and 5 bases from J; junction bases left unmatched: 9. Germline-derived CDR1 and CDR2 are SGHTA and FQGTGA. The CDR3 is CASSSRTGKGTGELFF. The CDR3 DNA is TGTGCCAGCAGCTCGAGGACAGGGAAGGGGACCGGGGAGCTGTTTTTT.

This chain uses TRBV10-2 with TRBJ2-5; a weak D match, TRBD2 (5 bases). CDR1 and CDR2 (germline): WSHSY, SAAADI. CDR3 size: 13 residues. V lost 0 bases to trimming and J lost 9 bases, with 11 bases between them. The CDR3 here is CASSESYSRAQYF. The CDR3 coding sequence is TGCGCCAGCAGTGAGTCGTACTCGAGGGCCCAGTACTTC.

This chain joins TRBV25-1 and TRBJ1-4; 7 nucleotides agree with TRBD1. V shed 8 bases, J shed 4 bases, and the junction held 10 bases outside the gene matches. CDR3 length equals 15 residues. Germline V gene sequence: CDR1 MGHDK, CDR2 SYGVNS. The CDR3 DNA follows: TGTGCCAGCGCCGACCGGGACAGCCTTAATGAAAAACTGTTTTTT. It specifies CASADRDSLNEKLFF.

CDR3 protein: CASSPRQGAYEQYF. As DNA, the CDR3 is TGTGCCAGCAGCCCCCGGCAAGGAGCCTACGAGCAGTACTTC. The chain employs TRBV7-9 and TRBJ2-7; D remains unclear. The CDR3 extends over 14 amino acids. The ends were cut back, 5 bases at V and 2 bases at J, with 13 bases in the middle. From germline, CDR1 is SEHNR and CDR2 FQNEAQ (reference sequence).

In its sample, this clone was seen many times. V gene TRBV27 combines with J gene TRBJ1-6, with TRBD1 matching 7 bases. V trimming: 2 bases; J trimming: 4 bases; junction bases outside the gene matches: 5. The CDR3 sequence is 16 residues long. Germline-derived CDR1 and CDR2 are MNHEY and SMNVEV (reference sequence). CDR3 nucleotides: TGTGCCAGCAGTTTACTGCCGGGACAGTATAATTCACCCCTCCACTTT. It is translated as CASSLLPGQYNSPLHF.

The genes are TRBV6-5 and TRBJ2-3; TRBD1 matches 7 bases. This CDR3 comprises 14 residues. The V and J ends lost 3 bases and 6 bases, in that order; junction bases with no gene match: 6. CDR1 is MNHEY and CDR2 is SVGAGI in the germline V gene. The CDR3 bases are TGTGCCAGCAGTTATACAGGGGCCCCGGATACGCAGTATTTT. It is translated as CASSYTGAPDTQYF.

This chain uses TRBV2 with TRBJ1-3, with no clear D. Germline values: CDR1 SNHLY, CDR2 FYNNEI. The CDR3 is made up of 14 amino acids. Deletions cut 8 bases from V and 2 bases from J, with 13 bases between. In DNA form, the CDR3 reads TGTGCCAGCGGAGAGGAAACTACTGGAAACACCATATATTTT. It specifies CASGEETTGNTIYF.

The table lists this clone with a few counts. This chain links TRBV5-8 with TRBJ1-5; 7 nucleotides line up with TRBD1. Trimming took 8 bases from V and 5 from J; bases not matched to a gene: 4. CDR3 size: 12 residues. CDR1 is SGHTS, CDR2 YDEGEE, per germline. For the CDR3, the DNA is TGTGCCAGTGACAGGGAGGATCAGCCCCAGCATTTT. The encoded protein is CASDREDQPQHF.

This clone was found once. The chain couples TRBV28 to TRBJ2-2; D is possibly TRBD2 (5 bases). CDR1 is MDHEN, CDR2 SYDVKM, per germline. This CDR3 comprises 12 residues. V was shortened by 1 base and J by 9 bases, with 6 bases between the two germline ends. This chain's CDR3 is CASSLSGRELFF. In DNA form, the CDR3 reads TGTGCCAGCAGTTTATCCGGGAGGGAGCTGTTTTTT.

CDR3 sequence reads: CASSLIIGTGSGELFF. Here the CDR3 DNA reads TGTGCCAGCAGCCTCATTATCGGGACAGGGTCCGGGGAGCTGTTTTTT. This chain joins TRBV28 and TRBJ2-2; TRBD1 agrees at 9 bases. CDR1 is MDHEN and CDR2 is SYDVKM in the germline V gene. The CDR3 runs to 16 residues. After removal of 6 bases from V and 6 bases from J, the junction contained 11 bases not matched to a gene.

The chain joins TRBV7-6 to TRBJ2-7, with 12 bases identical to TRBD2. CDR1 and CDR2 (germline): SGHVS, FNYEAQ. CDR3 length: 15 amino acids. With 5 bases clipped from V and 2 bases from J, the junction kept 4 bases outside the gene matches. The CDR3 spells CASSLGTSGPYEQYF. CDR3 bases: TGTGCCAGCAGCCTTGGGACTAGCGGGCCCTACGAGCAGTACTTC.

This chain links TRBV11-3 with TRBJ1-1; tentative D call: TRBD1 (5 bases). V lost 8 bases and J lost 1, with 11 bases in between. The CDR3 runs to 13 residues. CDR1 is SGHNT and CDR2 is YENEEA in the germline V gene. The CDR3 DNA is TGTGCCAGCTCCGAAACAGGGAACACTGAAGCTTTCTTT. Translation gives CASSETGNTEAFF.

The V and J genes are TRBV27 and TRBJ2-3, with TRBD1 identical over 10 bases. The CDR3 spans 14 residues. CDR1 and CDR2 from the germline V gene are MNHEY and SMNVEV (reference sequence). V shed 5 bases, J shed 7 bases, and the junction held 6 bases outside the gene matches. This chain's CDR3 is CASSARDRGNTQYF. The CDR3 DNA follows: TGTGCCAGCAGTGCCCGGGACAGGGGAAATACGCAGTATTTT.

This chain joins TRBV10-3 and TRBJ1-2, with 7 bases fitting TRBD1. The trim removed 2 bases at V and 1 base at J, leaving 7 bases unmatched. Per the germline V gene, CDR1 is ENHRY and CDR2 is SYGVKD. This CDR3 spans 16 amino acids. As DNA, the CDR3 is TGTGCCATCAGTGAGCGGGAGGGGGCTCTTAACTATGGCTACACCTTC. This codes for CAISEREGALNYGYTF.

The J gene is TRBJ2-5, the V gene TRBV11-2, with 7 bases matching TRBD2. This CDR3 is built from 11 residues. Germline CDR1 reads SGHAT; CDR2 reads FQNNGV. The J segment lost 14 bases and the V segment lost 3 bases, leaving 6 bases of the junction unmatched. CDR3 in DNA: TGTGCCAGCAGCTTTGCTAGCGGCCCATACTTC. It translates to CASSFASGPYF.

The rearrangement uses TRBV7-9 and TRBJ1-2, with 7 nucleotides matching TRBD1. The CDR3 covers 15 residues. In germline, CDR1 is SEHNR, CDR2 FQNEAQ (reference sequence). With V trimmed by 3 bases and J by 2 bases, 6 bases remained unmatched. For the CDR3, the DNA is TGTGCCAGCAGCTTTCCGGACAGGCCCAACTATGGCTACACCTTC. Translation: CASSFPDRPNYGYTF.

The chain has TRBV27 and TRBJ1-4; tentative D call: TRBD1 (6 bases). Deletions cut 0 bases from V and 5 bases from J, with 10 bases between. The V gene's germline CDR1 is MNHEY and CDR2 SMNVEV (reference sequence). CDR3 length: 15 amino acids. The CDR3 DNA follows: TGTGCCAGCAGTTTATCGGGGCAGGGGAATGAAAAACTGTTTTTT. Protein product: CASSLSGQGNEKLFF. Using reference TRBV27 and TRBJ1-4 for the parts outside the CDR3, the full variable domain is EAQVTQNPRYLITVTGKKLTVTCSQNMNHEYMSWYRQDPGLGLRQIYYSMNVEVTDKGDVPEGYKVSRKEKRNFPLILESPSPNQTSLYFCASSLSGQGNEKLFFGSGTQLSVL.

This clone was observed a single time. This rearrangement joins TRBV27 to TRBJ1-1; no clear D. Germline CDR1 reads MNHEY; CDR2 reads SMNVEV (reference sequence). V lost 1 base, J lost 1 base, and 10 bases lay in between. This CDR3 spans 15 amino acids. CDR3 amino acids: CASSLWGDSNTEAFF. DNA for the CDR3: TGTGCCAGCAGTTTATGGGGAGACTCGAACACTGAAGCTTTCTTT.

This clone was recorded a few times. The genes are TRBV6-4 and TRBJ2-3, with 12 positions matching TRBD2. Unmatched junction bases numbered 17, after V lost 2 bases and J lost 2 bases. The CDR3 runs 21 residues. From germline, CDR1 is MRHNA and CDR2 SNTAGT. The CDR3 DNA reads as TGTGCCAGCAGTGACCCCCTCGGACTAGCGGGAAGTTCTTACCCCACAGATACGCAGTATTTT. Residues: CASSDPLGLAGSSYPTDTQYF.

CDR3 sequence: CASSLDRGLVTEAFF. For the CDR3, the DNA is TGCGCCAGCAGCTTGGATAGGGGGCTGGTCACTGAAGCTTTCTTT. J is TRBJ1-1 and V is TRBV5-1; 7 nucleotides line up with TRBD1. Germline V lookup: CDR1 SGHRS, CDR2 YFSETQ. The CDR3 contains 15 residues. V shed 0 bases and J 4 bases; nucleotides not matched to a gene: 6.

CDR3 residues: CASSVDRTGGGSGELFF. The CDR3 DNA reads TGTGCCAGCAGCGTAGACCGGACAGGGGGTGGCTCCGGGGAGCTGTTTTTT. This chain links TRBV9 with TRBJ2-2; 10 positions agree with TRBD1. The CDR3 runs to 17 residues. From germline, CDR1 is SGDLS and CDR2 YYNGEE. The V and J ends lost 0 bases and 6 bases, in that order; junction bases with no gene match: 8. The complete variable domain, with remaining parts taken from reference TRBV9 and TRBJ2-2, reads DSGVTQTPKHLITATGQRVTLRCSPRSGDLSVYWYQQSLDQGLQFLIQYYNGEERAKGNILERFSAQQFPDLHSELNLSSLELGDSALYFCASSVDRTGGGSGELFFGEGSRLTVL.

The chain carries TRBV11-2 and TRBJ2-1, with D possibly matching TRBD2 (6 bases). The CDR3 is 14 amino acids. Per the germline V gene, CDR1 is SGHAT and CDR2 is FQNNGV. The V gene lost 0 bases and the J gene lost 6 bases, with 9 bases spanning the gap. The CDR3 protein is CASSLELAFNEQFF. Here the CDR3 DNA reads TGTGCCAGCAGCTTAGAACTAGCTTTCAATGAGCAGTTCTTC.

The chain joins TRBV4-2 to TRBJ2-7; D perhaps matches TRBD2 (5 bases). V lost 1 base to trimming and J lost 5 bases, with 6 bases between them. The CDR3 extends over 12 amino acids. CDR1 and CDR2 (germline): LGHNA, YNFKEQ. The CDR3 here is CASSQAGDEQYF. The CDR3 nucleotides are TGTGCCAGCAGCCAAGCCGGGGACGAGCAGTACTTC.

This chain joins TRBV7-6 and TRBJ2-7, with 9 bases matching TRBD2. Germline loops: CDR1 SGHVS, CDR2 FNYEAQ. The CDR3 is 19 amino acids. Unmatched junction bases numbered 16, after V lost 2 bases and J lost 2 bases. As DNA, the CDR3 is TGTGCCAGCAGCTTAAGGGGCCCTCCGCGGGGGGGGCTTCCCTACGAGCAGTACTTC. Translated, it gives CASSLRGPPRGGLPYEQYF.

This sequence joins TRBV19 and TRBJ2-7; the D gene is possibly TRBD2 (5 bases). The length of the CDR3 is 14 residues. Germline loops: CDR1 LNHDA, CDR2 SQIVND (reference sequence). V was shortened by 5 bases and J by 2 bases, with 13 bases between the two germline ends. The CDR3 loop reads CASSLEDGAYEQYF. DNA of the CDR3: TGTGCCAGTAGTCTCGAGGACGGGGCCTACGAGCAGTACTTC.